A single sample is the source of the 6 T cell receptor beta chains below, sequenced in a study of CD8+ T cells in alopecia areata. Extracted RNA was reverse transcribed, and the resulting cDNA served as sequencing template. Libraries were prepared by immunoSEQ multiplex PCR; TCRdb keeps only in-frame clonotypes and omits some of them. This table holds around 150,000 clones, approximately 65% found once. The sample was CD8+ T cells sorted from blood. The origin of the receptors is a human donor in good health.

The rearrangement uses TRBV27 and TRBJ2-7; D is ambiguous. Looked up from germline, CDR1 is MNHEY and CDR2 is SMNVEV (reference sequence). The CDR3 is made up of 12 amino acids. V lost 3 bases and J 6 bases, leaving 9 bases between the germline ends. The CDR3 nucleotides read TGTGCCAGCAGTTTTCACTTGGGCGAGCAGTACTTC. This translates into CASSFHLGEQYF.

This sequence joins TRBV5-8 and TRBJ1-2; D is uncertain. CDR1 and CDR2 (germline): SGHTS, YDEGEE. Trimming left V 6 bases short and J 7 bases short, with 10 bases between. The CDR3 covers 11 residues. In nucleotides, the CDR3 is TGTGCCAGCATCGTAGAGAGTGGCTACACCTTC. Translated, it gives CASIVESGYTF. The whole variable domain, filled in from reference TRBV5-8 and TRBJ1-2, reads EAGVTQSPTHLIKTRGQQATLRCSPISGHTSVYWYQQALGLGLQFLLWYDEGEERNRGNFPPRFSGRQFPNYSSELNVNALELEDSALYLCASIVESGYTFGSGTRLTVV.

This clone was recorded once. The rearrangement links TRBV7-9 to TRBJ1-1; no definite D call. CDR1 is SEHNR, CDR2 FQNEAQ, per germline (reference sequence). V lost 5 bases, J lost 0 bases, and 13 bases lay in between. The CDR3 runs 15 residues. CDR3 loop: CASSPPMGMNTEAFF. The CDR3 DNA follows: TGTGCCAGCAGCCCGCCTATGGGAATGAACACTGAAGCTTTCTTT.

The chain has TRBV28 and TRBJ1-5; D uncertain. The CDR3 spans 12 residues. V gave up 6 bases and J gave up 4 bases, with 7 bases separating them. The germline V gene encodes CDR1 MDHEN and CDR2 SYDVKM. The CDR3 is CASRDGNQPQHF. In DNA, the CDR3 is TGTGCCAGCAGGGATGGAAATCAGCCCCAGCATTTT.

CDR3 protein: CASSYSRGPSAEAFF. CDR3 coding DNA: TGTGCCAGCAGTTACTCGAGGGGACCCTCCGCTGAAGCTTTCTTT. This rearrangement joins TRBV6-5 to TRBJ1-1; the D gene is possibly TRBD1 (5 bases). The germline gives CDR1 MNHEY, CDR2 SVGAGI. The CDR3 runs to 15 residues. V was shortened by 0 bases and J by 6 bases, with 14 bases between the two germline ends.

This clone came up a few times. The rearrangement joins TRBV27 to TRBJ2-2; D is ambiguous. Trimming removed 10 bases at V and 0 bases at J, with 12 bases between. There are 14 residues in the CDR3. Germline V gene lookup returns CDR1 MNHEY and CDR2 SMNVEV (reference sequence). CDR3 nucleotides: TGTGCCACCCGAGGCAGTCCGAACACCGGGGAGCTGTTTTTT. Residues: CATRGSPNTGELFF.